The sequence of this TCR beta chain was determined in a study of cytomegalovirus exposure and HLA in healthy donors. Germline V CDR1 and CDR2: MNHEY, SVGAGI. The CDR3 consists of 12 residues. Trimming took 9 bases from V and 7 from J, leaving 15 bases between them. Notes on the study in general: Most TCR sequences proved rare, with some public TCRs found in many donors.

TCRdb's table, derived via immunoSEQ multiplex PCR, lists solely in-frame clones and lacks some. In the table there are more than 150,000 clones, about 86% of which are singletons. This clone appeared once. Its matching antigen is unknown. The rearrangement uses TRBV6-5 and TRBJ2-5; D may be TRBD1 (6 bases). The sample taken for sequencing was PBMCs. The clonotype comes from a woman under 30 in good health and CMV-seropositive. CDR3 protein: CASFRGSGTQYF. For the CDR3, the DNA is TGTGCCAGTTTCAGGGGTTCGGGGACCCAGTACTTC.